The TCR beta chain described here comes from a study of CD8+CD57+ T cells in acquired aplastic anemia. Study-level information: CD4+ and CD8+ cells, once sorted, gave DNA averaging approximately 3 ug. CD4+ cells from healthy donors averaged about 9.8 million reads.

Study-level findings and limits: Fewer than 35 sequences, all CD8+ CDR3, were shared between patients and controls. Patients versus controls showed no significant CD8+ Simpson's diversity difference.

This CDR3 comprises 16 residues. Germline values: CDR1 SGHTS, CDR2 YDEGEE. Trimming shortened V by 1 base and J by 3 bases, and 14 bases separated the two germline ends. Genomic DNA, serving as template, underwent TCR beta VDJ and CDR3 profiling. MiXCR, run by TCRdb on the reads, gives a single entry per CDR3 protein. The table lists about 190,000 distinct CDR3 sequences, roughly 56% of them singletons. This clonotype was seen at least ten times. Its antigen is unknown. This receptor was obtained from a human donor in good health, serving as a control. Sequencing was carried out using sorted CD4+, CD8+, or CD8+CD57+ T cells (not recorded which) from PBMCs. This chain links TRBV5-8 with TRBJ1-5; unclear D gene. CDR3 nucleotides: TGTGCCAGCAGCTTGACCTCGTGGCCTCCCAATCAGCCCCAGCATTTT. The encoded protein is CASSLTSWPPNQPQHF.